Included here is one TCR beta chain sequence, with context. Its matching antigen is unknown. This CDR3 spans 14 amino acids. Germline CDR1 and CDR2: DFQATT and SNEGSKA (reference sequence). V was clipped by 3 bases and J by 9 bases; unmatched bases: 11. Each sample used at least 7 million PBMCs. This sample was taken from a study of blood T cells in healthy people across ages. Study outcomes and limitations: There were more naive CD4+ cells and higher diversity in long-lived donors than in aged donors. In the absence of known donor CMV status, changes in expanded clonotypes were possibly confounded.

The use of a sample-barcoded 5' primer and a J-beta primer mix characterized a second PCR of about 6 to 11 cycles. TCRdb reanalysed the 5' RACE reads using MiXCR and keeps one entry per CDR3 protein. Among more than 800,000 distinct CDR3 sequences listed, 35% to 55% were seen once. The V and J genes are TRBV20-1 and TRBJ2-1; 7 bases fit TRBD1. The source material was blood. The TCR originated in a woman in her sixties or seventies in good health. DNA of the CDR3: TGCAGTGCTAGGGCCCCATCAGGGGGACGTGAGCAGTTCTTC. Amino acid sequence: CSARAPSGGREQFF.